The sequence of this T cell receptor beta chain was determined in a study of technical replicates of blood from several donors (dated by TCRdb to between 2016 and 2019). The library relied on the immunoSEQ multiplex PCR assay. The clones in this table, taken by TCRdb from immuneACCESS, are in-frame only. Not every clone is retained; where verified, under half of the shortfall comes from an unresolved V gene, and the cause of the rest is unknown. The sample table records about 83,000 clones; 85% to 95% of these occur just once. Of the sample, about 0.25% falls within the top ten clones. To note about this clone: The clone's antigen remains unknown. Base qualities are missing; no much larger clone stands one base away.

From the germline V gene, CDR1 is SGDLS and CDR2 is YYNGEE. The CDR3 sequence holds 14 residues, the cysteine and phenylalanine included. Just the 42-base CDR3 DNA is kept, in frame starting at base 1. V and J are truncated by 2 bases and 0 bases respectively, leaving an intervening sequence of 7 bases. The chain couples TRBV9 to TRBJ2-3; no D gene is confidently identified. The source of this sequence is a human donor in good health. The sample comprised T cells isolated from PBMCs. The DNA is TGTGCCAGCAGCGTGAGTCCTAGCACAGATACGCAGTATTTT. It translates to CASSVSPSTDTQYF.